This T cell receptor beta chain emerged from a study of cytomegalovirus exposure and HLA in healthy donors. The PCR had 60 Vbeta and 13 Jbeta primers. Assay used: immunoSEQ multiplex PCR; TCRdb lists only in-frame clones, some missing. The sample has about 150,000 clones; roughly 80% are singletons. The receptor comes from a man aged 35-49 years in good health and CMV-seropositive. Material for sequencing was PBMCs.

The CDR3 nucleotides read TGTGCCATCAGTGGGCTAGCGGGAGGGGTGTCCTACAATGAGCAGTTCTTC. It encodes CAISGLAGGVSYNEQFF. The genes are TRBV10-3 and TRBJ2-1, with 12 bases matching TRBD2. Germline V gives CDR1 ENHRY, CDR2 SYGVKD. This CDR3 contains 17 residues. With 4 bases clipped from V and 1 base from J, the junction kept 5 bases outside the gene matches.